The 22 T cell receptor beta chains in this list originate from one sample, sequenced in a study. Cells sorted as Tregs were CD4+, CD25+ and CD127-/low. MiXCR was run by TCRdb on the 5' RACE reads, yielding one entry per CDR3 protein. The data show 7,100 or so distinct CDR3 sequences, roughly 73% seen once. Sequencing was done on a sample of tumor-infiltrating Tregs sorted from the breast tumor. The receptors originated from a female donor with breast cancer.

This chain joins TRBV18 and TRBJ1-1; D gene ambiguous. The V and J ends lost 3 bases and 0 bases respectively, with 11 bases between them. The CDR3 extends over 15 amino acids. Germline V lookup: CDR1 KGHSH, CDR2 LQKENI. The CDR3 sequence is CASSPGEAMNTEAFF. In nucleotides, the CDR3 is TGTGCCAGCTCACCGGGAGAAGCGATGAACACTGAAGCTTTCTTT.

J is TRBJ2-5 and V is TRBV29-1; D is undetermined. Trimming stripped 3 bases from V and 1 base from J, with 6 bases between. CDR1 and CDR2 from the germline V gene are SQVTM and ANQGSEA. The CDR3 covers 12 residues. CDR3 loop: CSVEGIQETQYF. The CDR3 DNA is TGCAGCGTTGAGGGGATCCAAGAGACCCAGTACTTC.

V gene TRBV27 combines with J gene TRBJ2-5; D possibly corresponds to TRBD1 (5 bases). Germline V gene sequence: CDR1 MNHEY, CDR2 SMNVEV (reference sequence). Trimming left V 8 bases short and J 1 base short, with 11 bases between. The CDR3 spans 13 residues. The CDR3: CASGFQGQETQYF. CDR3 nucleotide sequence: TGTGCCAGCGGGTTTCAGGGCCAAGAGACCCAGTACTTC.

CDR3: CATREGSEQYF. CDR3 nucleotide sequence: TGTGCCACCCGCGAGGGATCCGAGCAGTACTTC. The chain links TRBV10-3 to TRBJ2-7; the D gene is possibly TRBD2 (5 bases). The V gene lost 10 bases and the J gene lost 6 bases, with 13 bases spanning the gap. The CDR3 spans 11 residues. The germline CDR1 and CDR2 sequences are ENHRY and SYGVKD.

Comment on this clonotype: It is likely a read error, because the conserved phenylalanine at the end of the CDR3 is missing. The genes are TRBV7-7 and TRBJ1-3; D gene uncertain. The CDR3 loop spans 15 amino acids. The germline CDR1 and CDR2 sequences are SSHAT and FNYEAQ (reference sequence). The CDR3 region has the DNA TGTGCTAGCAGCTTACACACCAACTCTGGAAACACCATATATTCT. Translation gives CASSLHTNSGNTIYS.

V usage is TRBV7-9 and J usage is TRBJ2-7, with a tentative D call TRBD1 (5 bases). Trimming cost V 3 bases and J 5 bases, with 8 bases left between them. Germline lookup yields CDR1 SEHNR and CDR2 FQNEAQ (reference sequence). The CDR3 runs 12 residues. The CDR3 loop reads CASSLARDEQYF. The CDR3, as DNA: TGTGCCAGCAGCTTGGCCAGGGACGAGCAGTACTTC.

CDR3: CASSLRGDREKQYF. CDR3 DNA: TGCGCCAGCAGCTTGCGGGGGGACAGGGAGAAGCAGTACTTC. J is TRBJ2-7 and V is TRBV5-1; TRBD1 agrees at 9 bases. The ends lost 1 base at V and 8 bases at J; junction bases unmatched: 7. This CDR3 spans 14 amino acids. CDR1 is SGHRS and CDR2 is YFSETQ in the germline V gene.

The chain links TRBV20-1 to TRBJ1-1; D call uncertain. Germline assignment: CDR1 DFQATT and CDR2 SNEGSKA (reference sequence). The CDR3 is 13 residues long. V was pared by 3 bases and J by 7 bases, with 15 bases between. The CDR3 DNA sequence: TGCAGTGCTAGGGTCTCGGCTAATTTTGAAGCTTTCTTT. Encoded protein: CSARVSANFEAFF.

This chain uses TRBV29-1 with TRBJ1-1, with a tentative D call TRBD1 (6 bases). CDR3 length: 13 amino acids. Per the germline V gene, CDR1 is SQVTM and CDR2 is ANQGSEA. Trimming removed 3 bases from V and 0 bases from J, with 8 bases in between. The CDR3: CSVDRGLNTEAFF. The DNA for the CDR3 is TGCAGCGTTGACAGGGGCCTGAACACTGAAGCTTTCTTT. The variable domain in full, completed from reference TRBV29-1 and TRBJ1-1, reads SAVISQKPSRDICQRGTSLTIQCQVDSQVTMMFWYRQQPGQSLTLIATANQGSEATYESGFVIDKFPISRPNLTFSTLTVSNMSPEDSSIYLCSVDRGLNTEAFFGQGTRLTVV.

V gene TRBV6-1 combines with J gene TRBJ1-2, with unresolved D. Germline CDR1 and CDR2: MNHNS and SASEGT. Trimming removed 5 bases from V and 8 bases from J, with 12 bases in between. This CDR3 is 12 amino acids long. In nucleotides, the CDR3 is TGTGCCAGCAGTCCCGGTTCTGGGGGCTACACCTTC. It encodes CASSPGSGGYTF.

The CDR3 DNA is TGCGCCAGCAGCTTGGCCGGGAAGGCCTACGAGCAGTACTTC. Amino acids: CASSLAGKAYEQYF. V usage is TRBV5-1 and J usage is TRBJ2-7; a weak D match, TRBD2 (5 bases). CDR1 SGHRS and CDR2 YFSETQ come from the germline V gene. This CDR3 has 14 amino acids. V dropped 0 bases and J dropped 2 bases, with 9 bases sitting between them.

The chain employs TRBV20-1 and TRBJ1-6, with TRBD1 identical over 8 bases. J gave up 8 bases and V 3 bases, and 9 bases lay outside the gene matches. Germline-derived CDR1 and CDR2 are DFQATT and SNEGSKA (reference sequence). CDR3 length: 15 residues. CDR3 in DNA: TGCAGTGCTAGGTGGACAGGGAGGGAATATTCACCCCTCCACTTT. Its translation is CSARWTGREYSPLHF.

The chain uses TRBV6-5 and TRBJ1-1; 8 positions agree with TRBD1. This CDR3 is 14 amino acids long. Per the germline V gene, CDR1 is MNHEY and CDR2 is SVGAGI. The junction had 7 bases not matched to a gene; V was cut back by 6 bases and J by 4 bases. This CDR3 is CASRLTGEVTEAFF. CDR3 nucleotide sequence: TGTGCCAGCAGACTGACAGGGGAGGTCACTGAAGCTTTCTTT.

CDR3 region: CASSFSLGYEQYF. For the CDR3, the DNA is TGTGCCAGCAGTTTCTCCCTCGGGTACGAGCAGTACTTC. This sequence joins TRBV27 and TRBJ2-7; D is undetermined. The CDR3 is made up of 13 amino acids. The V gene's germline CDR1 is MNHEY and CDR2 SMNVEV (reference sequence). Trimming removed 3 bases from V and 4 bases from J, with 10 bases in between.

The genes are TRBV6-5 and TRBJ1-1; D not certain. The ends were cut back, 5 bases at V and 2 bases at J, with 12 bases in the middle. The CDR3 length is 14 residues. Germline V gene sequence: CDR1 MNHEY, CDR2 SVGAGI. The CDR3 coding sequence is TGTGCCAGCAGTCCTCCGGGCACTAACACTGAAGCTTTCTTT. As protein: CASSPPGTNTEAFF.

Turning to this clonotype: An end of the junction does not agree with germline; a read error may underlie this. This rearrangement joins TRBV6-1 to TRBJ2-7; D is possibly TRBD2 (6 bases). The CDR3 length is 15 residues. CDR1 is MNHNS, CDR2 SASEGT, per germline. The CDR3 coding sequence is TGTACCAGCAGTGAAGCAGCCGGGAGTTTCTACGAGCAGTACTTC. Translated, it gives CTSSEAAGSFYEQYF.

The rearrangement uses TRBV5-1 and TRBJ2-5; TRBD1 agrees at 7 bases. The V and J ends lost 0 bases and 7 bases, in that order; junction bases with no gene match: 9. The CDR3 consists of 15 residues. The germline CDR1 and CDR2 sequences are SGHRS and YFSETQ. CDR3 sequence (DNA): TGCGCCAGCAGCTTGGACCCCGGGACAGAGGGGACCCAGTACTTC. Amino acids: CASSLDPGTEGTQYF.

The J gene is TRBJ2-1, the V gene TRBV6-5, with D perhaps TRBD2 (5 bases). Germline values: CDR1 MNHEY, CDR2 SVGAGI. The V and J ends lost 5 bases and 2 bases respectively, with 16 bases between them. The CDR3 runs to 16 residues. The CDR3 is CASSELGLAAYNEQFF. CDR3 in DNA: TGTGCCAGCAGTGAGTTGGGTCTAGCCGCCTACAATGAGCAGTTCTTC.

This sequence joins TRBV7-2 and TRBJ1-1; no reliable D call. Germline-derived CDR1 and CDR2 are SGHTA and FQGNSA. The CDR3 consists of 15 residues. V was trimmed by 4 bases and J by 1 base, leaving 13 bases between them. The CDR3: CASSSTAVGNTEAFF. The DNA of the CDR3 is TGTGCCAGCAGCTCCACAGCGGTAGGGAACACTGAAGCTTTCTTT. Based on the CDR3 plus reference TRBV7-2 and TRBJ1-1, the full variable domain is GAGVSQSPSNKVTEKGKDVELRCDPISGHTALYWYRQSLGQGLEFLIYFQGNSAPDKSGLPSDRFSAERTGGSVSTLTIQRTQQEDSAVYLCASSSTAVGNTEAFFGQGTRLTVV.

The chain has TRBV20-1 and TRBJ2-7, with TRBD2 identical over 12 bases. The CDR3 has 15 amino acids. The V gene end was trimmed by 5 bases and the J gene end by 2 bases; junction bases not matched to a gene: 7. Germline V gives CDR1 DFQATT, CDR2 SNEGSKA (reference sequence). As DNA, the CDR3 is TGCAGTGCTCCAAGACTAGCGGGGGCCACCTACGAGCAGTACTTC. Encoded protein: CSAPRLAGATYEQYF.

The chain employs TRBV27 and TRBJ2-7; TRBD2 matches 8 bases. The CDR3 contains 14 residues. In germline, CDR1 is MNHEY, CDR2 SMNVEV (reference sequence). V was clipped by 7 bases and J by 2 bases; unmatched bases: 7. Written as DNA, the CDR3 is TGTGCCAGCAAGACGGGAGGGGTAACCTACGAGCAGTACTTC. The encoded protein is CASKTGGVTYEQYF.

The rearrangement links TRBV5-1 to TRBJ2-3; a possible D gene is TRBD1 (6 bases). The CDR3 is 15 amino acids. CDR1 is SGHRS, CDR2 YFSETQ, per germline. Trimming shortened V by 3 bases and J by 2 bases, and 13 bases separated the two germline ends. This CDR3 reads CASSSTDRNTDTQYF. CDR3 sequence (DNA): TGCGCCAGCAGCTCCACGGACAGAAACACAGATACGCAGTATTTT. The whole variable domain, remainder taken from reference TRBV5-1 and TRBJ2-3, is KAGVTQTPRYLIKTRGQQVTLSCSPISGHRSVSWYQQTPGQGLQFLFEYFSETQRNKGNFPGRFSGRQFSNSRSEMNVSTLELGDSALYLCASSSTDRNTDTQYFGPGTRLTVL.